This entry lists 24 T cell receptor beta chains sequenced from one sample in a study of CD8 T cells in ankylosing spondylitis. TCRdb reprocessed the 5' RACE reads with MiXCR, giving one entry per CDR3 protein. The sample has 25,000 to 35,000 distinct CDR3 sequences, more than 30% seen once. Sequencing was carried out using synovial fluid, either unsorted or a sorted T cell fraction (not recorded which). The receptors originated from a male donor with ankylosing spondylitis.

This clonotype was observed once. The CDR3 reads CASSLISVYEQYF. Written as DNA, the CDR3 is TGTGCCAGCAGCTTAATATCCGTCTACGAGCAGTACTTC. J is TRBJ2-7 and V is TRBV7-9; no firm D call. CDR1 is SEHNR and CDR2 is FQNEAQ in the germline V gene (reference sequence). The CDR3 extends over 13 amino acids. V dropped 2 bases and J dropped 3 bases, with 8 bases sitting between them.

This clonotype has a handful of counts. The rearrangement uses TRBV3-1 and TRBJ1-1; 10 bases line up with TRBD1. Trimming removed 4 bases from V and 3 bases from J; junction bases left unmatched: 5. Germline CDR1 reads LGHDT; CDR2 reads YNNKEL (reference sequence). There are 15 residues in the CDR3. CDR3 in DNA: TGTGCCAGCAGCCTAGACAGGGGGCTTGACACTGAAGCTTTCTTT. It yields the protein CASSLDRGLDTEAFF.

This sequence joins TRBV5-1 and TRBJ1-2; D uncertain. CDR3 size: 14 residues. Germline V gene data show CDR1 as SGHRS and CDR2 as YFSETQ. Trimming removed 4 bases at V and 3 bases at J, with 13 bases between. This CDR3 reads CASSGKWDHYGYTF. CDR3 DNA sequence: TGCGCCAGCAGCGGAAAGTGGGATCACTATGGCTACACCTTC.

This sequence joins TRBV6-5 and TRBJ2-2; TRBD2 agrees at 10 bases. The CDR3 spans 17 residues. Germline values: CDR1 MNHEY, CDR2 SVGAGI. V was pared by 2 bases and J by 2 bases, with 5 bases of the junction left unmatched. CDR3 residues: CASSYEREGLNTGELFF. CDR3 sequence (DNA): TGTGCCAGCAGTTACGAGCGGGAGGGTCTCAACACCGGGGAGCTGTTTTTT.

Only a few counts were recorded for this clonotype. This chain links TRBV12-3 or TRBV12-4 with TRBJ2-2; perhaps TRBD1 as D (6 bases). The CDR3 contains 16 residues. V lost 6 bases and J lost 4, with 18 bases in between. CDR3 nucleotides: TGTGCCAGCAGCGCGACAGGAGGCATCAGCACCGGGGAGCTGTTTTTT. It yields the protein CASSATGGISTGELFF.

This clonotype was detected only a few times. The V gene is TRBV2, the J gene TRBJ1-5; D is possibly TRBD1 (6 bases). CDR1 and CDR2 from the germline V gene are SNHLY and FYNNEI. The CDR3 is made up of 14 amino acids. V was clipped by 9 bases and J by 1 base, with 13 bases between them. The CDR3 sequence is CASSKQGSNQPQHF. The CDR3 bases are TGTGCCAGTTCCAAACAGGGCAGCAATCAGCCCCAGCATTTT.

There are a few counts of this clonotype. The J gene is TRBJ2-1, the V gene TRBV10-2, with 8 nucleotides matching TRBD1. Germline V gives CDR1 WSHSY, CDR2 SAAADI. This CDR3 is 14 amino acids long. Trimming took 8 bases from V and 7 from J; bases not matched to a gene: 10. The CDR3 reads CASEGPGGLNEQFF. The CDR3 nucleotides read TGCGCCAGCGAAGGGCCAGGGGGCCTAAATGAGCAGTTCTTC.

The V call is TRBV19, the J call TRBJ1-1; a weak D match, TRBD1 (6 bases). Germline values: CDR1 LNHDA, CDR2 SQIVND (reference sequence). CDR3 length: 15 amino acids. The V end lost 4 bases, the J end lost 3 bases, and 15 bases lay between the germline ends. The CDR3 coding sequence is TGTGCCAGTAGTACTCCCCCGACAGGTCACACTGAAGCTTTCTTT. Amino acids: CASSTPPTGHTEAFF.

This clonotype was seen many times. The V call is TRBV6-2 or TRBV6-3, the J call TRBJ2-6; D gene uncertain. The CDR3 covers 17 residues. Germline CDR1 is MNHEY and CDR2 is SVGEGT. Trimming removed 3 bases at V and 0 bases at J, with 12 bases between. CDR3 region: CASSYWLTGSGANVLTF. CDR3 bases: TGTGCCAGCAGTTATTGGCTTACTGGCTCTGGGGCCAACGTCCTGACTTTC.

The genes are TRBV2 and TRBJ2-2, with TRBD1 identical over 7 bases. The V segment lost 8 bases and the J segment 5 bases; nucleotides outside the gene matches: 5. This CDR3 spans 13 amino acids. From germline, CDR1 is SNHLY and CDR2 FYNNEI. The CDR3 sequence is CASGGQLTGELFF. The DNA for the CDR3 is TGTGCCAGCGGGGGACAGCTAACCGGGGAGCTGTTTTTT.

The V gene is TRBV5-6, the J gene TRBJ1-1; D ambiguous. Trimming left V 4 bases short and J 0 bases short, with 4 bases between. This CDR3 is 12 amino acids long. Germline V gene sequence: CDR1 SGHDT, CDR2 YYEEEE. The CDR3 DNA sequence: TGTGCCAGCAGCGCGATGAACACTGAAGCTTTCTTT. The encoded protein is CASSAMNTEAFF.

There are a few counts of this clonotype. The CDR3 coding sequence is TGCAGCGTATTGACAGGGGAGTCCTACGAGCAGTACGTC. This sequence encodes CSVLTGESYEQYV. This chain links TRBV29-1 with TRBJ2-7; TRBD1 agrees at 8 bases. V shed 6 bases, J shed 1 base, and the junction held 5 bases outside the gene matches. The length of the CDR3 is 13 residues. CDR1 is SQVTM and CDR2 is ANQGSEA in the germline V gene.

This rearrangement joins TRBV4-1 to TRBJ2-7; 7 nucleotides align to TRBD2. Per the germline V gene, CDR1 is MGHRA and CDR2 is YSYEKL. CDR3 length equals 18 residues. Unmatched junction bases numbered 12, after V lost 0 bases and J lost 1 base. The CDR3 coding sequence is TGCGCCAGCAGCCAAGAGACCCCGACTGCGGGAGCGTCCTACGAGCAGTACTTC. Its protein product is CASSQETPTAGASYEQYF.

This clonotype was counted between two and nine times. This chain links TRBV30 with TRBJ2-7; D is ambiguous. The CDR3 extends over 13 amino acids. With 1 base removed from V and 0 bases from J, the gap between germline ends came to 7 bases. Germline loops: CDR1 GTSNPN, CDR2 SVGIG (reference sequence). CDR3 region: CAWSGANSYEQYF. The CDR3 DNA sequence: TGTGCCTGGAGTGGGGCGAACTCCTACGAGCAGTACTTC.

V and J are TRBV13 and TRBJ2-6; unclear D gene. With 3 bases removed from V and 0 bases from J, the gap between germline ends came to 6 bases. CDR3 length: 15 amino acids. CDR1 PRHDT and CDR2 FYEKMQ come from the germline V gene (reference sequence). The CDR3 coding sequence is TGTGCCAGCAGCTTGCTGGTCTCTGGGGCCAACGTCCTGACTTTC. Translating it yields CASSLLVSGANVLTF. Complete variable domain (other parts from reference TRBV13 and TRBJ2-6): AAGVIQSPRHLIKEKRETATLKCYPIPRHDTVYWYQQGPGQDPQFLISFYEKMQSDKGSIPDRFSAQQFSDYHSELNMSSLELGDSALYFCASSLLVSGANVLTFGAGSRLTVL.

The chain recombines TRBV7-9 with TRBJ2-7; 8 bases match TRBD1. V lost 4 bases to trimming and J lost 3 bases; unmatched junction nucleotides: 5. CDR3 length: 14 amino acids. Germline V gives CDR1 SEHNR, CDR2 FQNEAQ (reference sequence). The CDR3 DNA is TGTGCCAGCAGCTCCCGGGACAGGAGCTACGAGCAGTACGTC. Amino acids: CASSSRDRSYEQYV.

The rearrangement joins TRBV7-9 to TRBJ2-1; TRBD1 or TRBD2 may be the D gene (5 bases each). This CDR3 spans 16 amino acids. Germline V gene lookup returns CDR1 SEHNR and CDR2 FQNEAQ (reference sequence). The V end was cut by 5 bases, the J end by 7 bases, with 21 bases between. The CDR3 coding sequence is TGTGCCAGCAGCACAGTTTTAGGGGACGGTACAAATGAGCAGTTCTTC. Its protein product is CASSTVLGDGTNEQFF.

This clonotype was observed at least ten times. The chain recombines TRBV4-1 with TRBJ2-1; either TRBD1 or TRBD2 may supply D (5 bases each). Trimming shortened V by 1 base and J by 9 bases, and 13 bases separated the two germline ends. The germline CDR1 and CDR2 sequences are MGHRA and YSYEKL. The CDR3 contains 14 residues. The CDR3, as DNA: TGCGCCAGCAGCCAAGTCTTTGGGGGTAGTGAGCAGTTCTTC. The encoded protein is CASSQVFGGSEQFF.

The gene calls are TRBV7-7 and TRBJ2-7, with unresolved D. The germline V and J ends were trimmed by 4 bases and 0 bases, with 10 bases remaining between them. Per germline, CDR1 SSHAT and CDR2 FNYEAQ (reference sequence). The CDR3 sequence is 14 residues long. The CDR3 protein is CASSSSGPSYEQYF. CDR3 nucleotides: TGTGCCAGCAGCTCTTCTGGCCCCTCCTACGAGCAGTACTTC.

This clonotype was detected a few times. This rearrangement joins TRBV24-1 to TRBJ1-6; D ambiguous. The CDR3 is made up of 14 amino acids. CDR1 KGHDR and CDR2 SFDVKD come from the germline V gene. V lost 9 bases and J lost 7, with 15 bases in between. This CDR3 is CATQERQANSPLHF. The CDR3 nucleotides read TGTGCCACCCAAGAAAGGCAGGCAAATTCACCCCTCCACTTT.

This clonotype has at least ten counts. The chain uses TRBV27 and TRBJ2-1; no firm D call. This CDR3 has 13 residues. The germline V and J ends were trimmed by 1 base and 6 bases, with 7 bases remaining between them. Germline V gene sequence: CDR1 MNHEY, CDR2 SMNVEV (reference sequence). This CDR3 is CASSLYTTNEQFF. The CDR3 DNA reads TGTGCCAGCAGTTTATACACCACCAATGAGCAGTTCTTC.

The CDR3 DNA follows: TGTGCCAGCAGGGACAGTTCCTACGAGCAGTACTTC. Translating gives CASRDSSYEQYF. V gene TRBV6-6 combines with J gene TRBJ2-7; D might be TRBD1 (6 bases). V lost 6 bases, J lost 1 base, and 7 bases lay in between. The CDR3 loop spans 12 amino acids. Germline CDR1 is MNHNY and CDR2 is SVGAGI (reference sequence).

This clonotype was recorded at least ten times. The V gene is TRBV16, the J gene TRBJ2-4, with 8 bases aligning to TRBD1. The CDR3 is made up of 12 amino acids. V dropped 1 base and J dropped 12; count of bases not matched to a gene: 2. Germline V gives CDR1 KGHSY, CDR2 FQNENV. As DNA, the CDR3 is TGTGCCAGCAGCCAATACAGGGGGTATCAGTACTTC. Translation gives CASSQYRGYQYF.

CDR3 amino acids: CASQVYSGGTYEQYV. The CDR3 DNA reads as TGTGCCAGCCAGGTCTATAGCGGGGGAACCTACGAGCAGTACGTC. V and J are TRBV2 and TRBJ2-7; 9 nucleotides line up with TRBD2. Looked up from germline, CDR1 is SNHLY and CDR2 is FYNNEI. J gave up 2 bases and V 8 bases, and 10 bases lay outside the gene matches. This CDR3 has 15 residues.